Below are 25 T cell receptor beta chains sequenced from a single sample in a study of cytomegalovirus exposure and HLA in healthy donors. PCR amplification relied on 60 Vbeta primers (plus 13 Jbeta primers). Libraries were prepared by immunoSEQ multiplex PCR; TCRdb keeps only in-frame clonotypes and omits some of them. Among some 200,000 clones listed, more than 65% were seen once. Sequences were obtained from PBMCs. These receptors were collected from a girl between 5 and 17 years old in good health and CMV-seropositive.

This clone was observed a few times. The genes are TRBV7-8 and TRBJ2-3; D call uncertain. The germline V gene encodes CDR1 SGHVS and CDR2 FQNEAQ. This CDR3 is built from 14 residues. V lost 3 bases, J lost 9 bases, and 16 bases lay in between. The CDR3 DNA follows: TGTGCCAGCAGCTTGCCGGTAGTGGAGAAAACGCAGTATTTT. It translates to CASSLPVVEKTQYF.

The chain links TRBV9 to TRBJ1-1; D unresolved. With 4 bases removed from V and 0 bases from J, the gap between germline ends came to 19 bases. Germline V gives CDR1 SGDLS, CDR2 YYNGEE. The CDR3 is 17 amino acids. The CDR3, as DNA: TGTGCCAGCAGCCTGGGCCCAGGTGGATACTTGAACACTGAAGCTTTCTTT. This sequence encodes CASSLGPGGYLNTEAFF.

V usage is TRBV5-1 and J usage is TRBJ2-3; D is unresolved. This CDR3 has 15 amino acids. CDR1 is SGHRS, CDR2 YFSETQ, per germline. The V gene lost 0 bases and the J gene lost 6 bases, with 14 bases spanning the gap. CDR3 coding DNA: TGCGCCAGCAGCTTGGAGCTAAATCCACTGGATACGCAGTATTTT. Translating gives CASSLELNPLDTQYF.

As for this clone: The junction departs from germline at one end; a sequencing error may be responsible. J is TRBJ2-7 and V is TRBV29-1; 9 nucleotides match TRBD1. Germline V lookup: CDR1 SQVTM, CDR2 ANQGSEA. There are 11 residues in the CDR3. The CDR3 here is CSVLRGDRDHF. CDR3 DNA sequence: TGCAGCGTTCTAAGGGGGGACAGGGATCACTTC.

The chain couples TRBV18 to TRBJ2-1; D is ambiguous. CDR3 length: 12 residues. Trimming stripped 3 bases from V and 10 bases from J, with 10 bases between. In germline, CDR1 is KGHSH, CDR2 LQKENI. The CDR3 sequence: CASSPSAEEQFF. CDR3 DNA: TGTGCCAGCTCACCGTCGGCGGAGGAGCAGTTCTTC.

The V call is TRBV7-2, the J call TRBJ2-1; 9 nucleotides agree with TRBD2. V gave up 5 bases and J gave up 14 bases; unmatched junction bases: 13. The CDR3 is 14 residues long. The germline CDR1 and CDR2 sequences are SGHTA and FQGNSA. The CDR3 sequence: CASSLTLAGKDKFF. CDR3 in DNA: TGTGCCAGCAGCCTCACACTAGCGGGTAAAGACAAGTTCTTC. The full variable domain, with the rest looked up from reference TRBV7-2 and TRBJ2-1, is GAGVSQSPSNKVTEKGKDVELRCDPISGHTALYWYRQSLGQGLEFLIYFQGNSAPDKSGLPSDRFSAERTGGSVSTLTIQRTQQEDSAVYLCASSLTLAGKDKFFGPGTRLTVL.

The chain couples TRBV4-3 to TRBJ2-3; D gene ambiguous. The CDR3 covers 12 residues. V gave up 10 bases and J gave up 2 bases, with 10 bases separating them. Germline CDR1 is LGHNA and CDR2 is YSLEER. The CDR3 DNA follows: TGCGCCACCGCTATACCCACAGATACGCAGTATTTT. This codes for CATAIPTDTQYF.

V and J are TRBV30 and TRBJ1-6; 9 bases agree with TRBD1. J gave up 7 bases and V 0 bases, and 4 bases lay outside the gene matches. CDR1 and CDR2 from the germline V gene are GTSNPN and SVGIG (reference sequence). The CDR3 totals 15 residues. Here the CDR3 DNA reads TGTGCCTGGAGTGTACAGGGGGCTTGGAATTCACCCCTCCACTTT. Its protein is CAWSVQGAWNSPLHF.

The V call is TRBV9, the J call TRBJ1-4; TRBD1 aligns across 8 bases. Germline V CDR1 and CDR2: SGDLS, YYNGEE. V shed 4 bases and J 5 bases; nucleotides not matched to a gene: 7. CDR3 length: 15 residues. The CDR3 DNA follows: TGTGCCAGCAGCCCCCAGGACAGGGAAAATGAAAAACTGTTTTTT. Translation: CASSPQDRENEKLFF.

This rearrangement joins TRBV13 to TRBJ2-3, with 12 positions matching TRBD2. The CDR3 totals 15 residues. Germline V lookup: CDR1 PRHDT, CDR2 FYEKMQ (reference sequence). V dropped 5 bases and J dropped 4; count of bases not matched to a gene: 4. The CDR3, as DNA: TGTGCCAGCAGCGCCCGGACTAGCGGGGCAGATACGCAGTATTTT. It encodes CASSARTSGADTQYF.

CDR3 bases: TGTGCCACCAGAACCGGGACAGGGATGGGAGAGACCCAGTACTTC. Its protein is CATRTGTGMGETQYF. The J gene is TRBJ2-5, the V gene TRBV10-3, with 9 bases lining up with TRBD1. The CDR3 runs 15 residues. Germline loops: CDR1 ENHRY, CDR2 SYGVKD. The J segment lost 4 bases and the V segment lost 10 bases, leaving 13 bases of the junction unmatched.

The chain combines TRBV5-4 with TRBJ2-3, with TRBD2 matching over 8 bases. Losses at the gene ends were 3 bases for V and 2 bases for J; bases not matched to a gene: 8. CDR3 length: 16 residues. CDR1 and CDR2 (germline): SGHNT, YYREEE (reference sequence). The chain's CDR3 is CASSSLAGGNTDTQYF. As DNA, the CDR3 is TGTGCCAGCAGCTCCCTGGCGGGGGGAAACACAGATACGCAGTATTTT.

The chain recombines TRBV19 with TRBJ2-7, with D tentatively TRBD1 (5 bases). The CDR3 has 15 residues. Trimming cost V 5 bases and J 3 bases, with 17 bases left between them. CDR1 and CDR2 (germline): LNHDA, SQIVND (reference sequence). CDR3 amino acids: CASSPTVGQNYEQYF. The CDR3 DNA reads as TGTGCCAGTAGTCCCACCGTCGGACAAAACTACGAGCAGTACTTC.

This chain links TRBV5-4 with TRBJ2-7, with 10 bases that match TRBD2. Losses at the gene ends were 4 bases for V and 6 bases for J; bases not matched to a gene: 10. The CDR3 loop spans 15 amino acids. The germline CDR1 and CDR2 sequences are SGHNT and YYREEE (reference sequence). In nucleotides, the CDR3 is TGTGCCAGCAGCGCCGGGACTAGCGTGTCTGTCGAGCAGTACTTC. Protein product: CASSAGTSVSVEQYF.

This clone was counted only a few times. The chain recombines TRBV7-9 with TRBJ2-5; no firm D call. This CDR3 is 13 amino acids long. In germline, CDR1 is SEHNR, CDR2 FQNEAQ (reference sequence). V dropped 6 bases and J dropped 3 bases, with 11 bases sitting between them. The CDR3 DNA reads TGTGCCAGCAGTGTCGCTATCGAAGAGACCCAGTACTTC. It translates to CASSVAIEETQYF.

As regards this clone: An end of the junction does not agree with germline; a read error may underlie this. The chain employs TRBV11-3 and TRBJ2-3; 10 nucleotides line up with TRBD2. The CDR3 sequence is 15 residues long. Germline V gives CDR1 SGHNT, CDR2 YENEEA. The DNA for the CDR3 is TGTGCCAGCAACTTAGGAGGACTAGCGGCAGATACGCAGTATTTT. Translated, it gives CASNLGGLAADTQYF.

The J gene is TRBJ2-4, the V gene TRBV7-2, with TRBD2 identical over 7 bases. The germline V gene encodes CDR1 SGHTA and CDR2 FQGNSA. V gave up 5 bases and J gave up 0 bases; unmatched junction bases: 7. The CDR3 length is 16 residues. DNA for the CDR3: TGTGCCAGCAGCCTTGGAGCGGGGATAGCCAAAAACATTCAGTACTTC. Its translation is CASSLGAGIAKNIQYF.

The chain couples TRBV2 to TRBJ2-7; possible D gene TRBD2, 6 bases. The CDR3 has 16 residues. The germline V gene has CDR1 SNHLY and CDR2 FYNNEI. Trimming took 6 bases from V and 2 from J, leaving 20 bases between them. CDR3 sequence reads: CASRDPGGSAAYEQYF. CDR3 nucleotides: TGTGCCAGCAGGGACCCCGGGGGTAGTGCCGCCTACGAGCAGTACTTC.

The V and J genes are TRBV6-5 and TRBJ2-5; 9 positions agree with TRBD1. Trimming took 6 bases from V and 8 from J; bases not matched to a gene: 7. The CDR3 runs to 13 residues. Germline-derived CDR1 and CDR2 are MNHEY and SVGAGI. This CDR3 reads CASRKQGAVTQYF. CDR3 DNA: TGTGCCAGCAGGAAACAGGGGGCCGTAACCCAGTACTTC.

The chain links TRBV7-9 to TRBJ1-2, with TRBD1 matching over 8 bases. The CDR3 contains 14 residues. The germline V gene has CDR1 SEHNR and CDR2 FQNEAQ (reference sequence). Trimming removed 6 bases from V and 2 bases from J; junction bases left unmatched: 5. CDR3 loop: CASRAGGANYGYTF. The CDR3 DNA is TGTGCCAGCAGGGCAGGGGGCGCGAACTATGGCTACACCTTC.

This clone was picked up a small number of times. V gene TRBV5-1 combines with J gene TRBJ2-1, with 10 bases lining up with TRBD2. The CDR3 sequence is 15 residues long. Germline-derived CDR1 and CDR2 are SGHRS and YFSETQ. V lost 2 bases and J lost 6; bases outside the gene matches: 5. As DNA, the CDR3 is TGCGCCAGCAGCTTTAGCGGGGGGACCCTCAATGAGCAGTTCTTC. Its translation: CASSFSGGTLNEQFF.

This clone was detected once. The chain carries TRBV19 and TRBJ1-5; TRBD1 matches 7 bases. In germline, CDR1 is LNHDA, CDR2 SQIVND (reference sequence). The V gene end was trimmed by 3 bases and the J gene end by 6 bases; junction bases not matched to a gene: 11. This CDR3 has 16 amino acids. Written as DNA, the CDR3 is TGTGCCAGTAGTATTGCAGGGGACAGTTTAAGTCAGCCCCAGCATTTT. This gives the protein CASSIAGDSLSQPQHF.

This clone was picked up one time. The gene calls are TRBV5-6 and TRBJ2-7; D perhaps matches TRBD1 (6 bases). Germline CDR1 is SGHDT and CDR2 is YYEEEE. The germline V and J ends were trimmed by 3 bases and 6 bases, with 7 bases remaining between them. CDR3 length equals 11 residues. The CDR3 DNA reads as TGTGCCAGCAGCTGGGGGCGCGAGCAGTACTTC. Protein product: CASSWGREQYF. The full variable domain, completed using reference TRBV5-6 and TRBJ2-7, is DAGVTQSPTHLIKTRGQQVTLRCSPKSGHDTVSWYQQALGQGPQFIFQYYEEEERQRGNFPDRFSGHQFPNYSSELNVNALLLGDSALYLCASSWGREQYFGPGTRLTVT.

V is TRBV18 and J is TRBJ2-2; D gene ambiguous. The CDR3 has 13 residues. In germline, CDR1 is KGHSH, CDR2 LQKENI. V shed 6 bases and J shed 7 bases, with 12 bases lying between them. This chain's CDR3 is CASSHPPGGELFF. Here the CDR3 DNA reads TGTGCCAGCTCTCATCCACCAGGCGGGGAGCTGTTTTTT.

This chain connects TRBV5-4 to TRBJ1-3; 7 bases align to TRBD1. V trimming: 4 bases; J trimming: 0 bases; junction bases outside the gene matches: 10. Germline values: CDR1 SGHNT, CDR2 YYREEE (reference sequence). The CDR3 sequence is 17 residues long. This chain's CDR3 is CASSHSPDRVSGNTIYF. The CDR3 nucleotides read TGTGCCAGCAGCCATAGCCCCGACAGGGTCTCTGGAAACACCATATATTTT.